A single sample is the source of the 5 T cell receptor beta chains below, sequenced in a study of post-analysis software for immune sequencing data. Which antigens these TCRs recognize remains unknown. The TCR beta cDNA libraries carried unique molecular identifiers. MiXCR, applied by TCRdb to the PCR reads, yields one record per CDR3 protein. The sample yields hundreds of thousands of distinct CDR3 sequences, 40% to 50% seen once. Regarding the study as a whole: Among about 5 TRBV segments more frequent in patients than controls were TRBV5-6, TRBV5-1 and TRBV20-1.

What was sequenced was blood. The receptors come from a girl aged 5 to 17 with multiple sclerosis.

Ten or more counts support this clonotype. The V call is TRBV5-1, the J call TRBJ2-1; the D is unclear. The germline gives CDR1 SGHRS, CDR2 YFSETQ. V shed 0 bases and J shed 3 bases, with 7 bases lying between them. The length of the CDR3 is 14 residues. The CDR3: CASSLAPYYNEQFF. CDR3 sequence (DNA): TGCGCCAGCAGCTTGGCACCTTACTACAATGAGCAGTTCTTC.

V gene TRBV6-5 combines with J gene TRBJ1-5; D is undetermined. Germline loops: CDR1 MNHEY, CDR2 SVGAGI. Trimming removed 5 bases from V and 1 base from J, with 12 bases in between. The CDR3 runs 15 residues. Here the CDR3 reads CASSPLTPSNQPQHF. The CDR3 DNA reads TGTGCCAGCAGTCCTTTGACACCCAGCAATCAGCCCCAGCATTTT.

This clonotype has a handful of counts. This chain connects TRBV7-9 to TRBJ2-1; D gene unclear. Germline CDR1 and CDR2: SEHNR and FQNEAQ (reference sequence). Trimming cost V 5 bases and J 9 bases, with 8 bases left between them. The CDR3 length is 11 residues. Here the CDR3 reads CASSPTSEQFF. CDR3 nucleotide sequence: TGTGCCAGCAGCCCTACAAGTGAGCAGTTCTTC.

This clonotype was seen repeatedly, ten times or more. The V and J genes are TRBV6-6 and TRBJ2-3, with no clear D. V gave up 2 bases and J gave up 2 bases, with 8 bases separating them. The germline V gene has CDR1 MNHNY and CDR2 SVGAGI (reference sequence). This CDR3 has 14 residues. This CDR3 reads CASSYIQTTDTQYF. DNA for the CDR3: TGTGCCAGCAGTTACATCCAAACCACAGATACGCAGTATTTT.

This sequence joins TRBV11-2 and TRBJ2-6; D unresolved. V was shortened by 0 bases and J by 0 bases, with 9 bases between the two germline ends. In germline, CDR1 is SGHAT, CDR2 FQNNGV. The CDR3 totals 17 residues. The CDR3 nucleotides are TGTGCCAGCAGCTTAGACTACAGATACTCTGGGGCCAACGTCCTGACTTTC. Translation: CASSLDYRYSGANVLTF.